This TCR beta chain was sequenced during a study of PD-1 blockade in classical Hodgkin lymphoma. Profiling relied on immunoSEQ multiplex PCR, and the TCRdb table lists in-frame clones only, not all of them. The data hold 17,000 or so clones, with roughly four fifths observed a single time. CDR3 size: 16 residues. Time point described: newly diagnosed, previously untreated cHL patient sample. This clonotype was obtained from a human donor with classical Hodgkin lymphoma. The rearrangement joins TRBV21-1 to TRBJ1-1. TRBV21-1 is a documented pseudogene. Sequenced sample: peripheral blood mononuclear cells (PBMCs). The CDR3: CASSKWSDRSRTEAFF. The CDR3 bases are TGTGCCAGCAGCAAATGGTCAGATAGGTCGAGGACTGAAGCTTTCTTT.